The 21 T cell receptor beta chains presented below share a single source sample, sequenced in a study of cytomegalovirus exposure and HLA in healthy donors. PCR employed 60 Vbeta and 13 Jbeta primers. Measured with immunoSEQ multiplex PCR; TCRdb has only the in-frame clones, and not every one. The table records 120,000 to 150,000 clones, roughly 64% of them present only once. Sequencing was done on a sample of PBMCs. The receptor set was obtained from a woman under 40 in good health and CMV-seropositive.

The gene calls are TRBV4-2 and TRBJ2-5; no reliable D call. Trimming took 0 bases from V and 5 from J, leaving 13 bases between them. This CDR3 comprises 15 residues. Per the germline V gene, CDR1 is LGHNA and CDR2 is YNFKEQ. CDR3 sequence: CASSQDLSHGETQYF. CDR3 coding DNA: TGTGCCAGCAGCCAAGATCTAAGCCACGGGGAGACCCAGTACTTC.

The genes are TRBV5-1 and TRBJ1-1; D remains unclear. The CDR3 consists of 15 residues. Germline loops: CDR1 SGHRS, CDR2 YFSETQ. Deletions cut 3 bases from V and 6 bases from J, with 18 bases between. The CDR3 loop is CASSSTLALGAEAFF. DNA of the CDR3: TGCGCCAGCAGCTCCACCCTAGCCCTTGGGGCTGAAGCTTTCTTT. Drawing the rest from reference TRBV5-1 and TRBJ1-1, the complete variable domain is KAGVTQTPRYLIKTRGQQVTLSCSPISGHRSVSWYQQTPGQGLQFLFEYFSETQRNKGNFPGRFSGRQFSNSRSEMNVSTLELGDSALYLCASSSTLALGAEAFFGQGTRLTVV.

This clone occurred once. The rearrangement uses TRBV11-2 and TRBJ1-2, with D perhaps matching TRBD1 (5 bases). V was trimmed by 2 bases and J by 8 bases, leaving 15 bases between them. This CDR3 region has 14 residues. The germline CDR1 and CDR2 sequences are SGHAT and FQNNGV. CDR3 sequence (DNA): TGTGCCAGCAGCTTATTTATGGGGCCGGAGGGCTACACCTTC. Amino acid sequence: CASSLFMGPEGYTF. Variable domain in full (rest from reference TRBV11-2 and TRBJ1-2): EAGVAQSPRYKIIEKRQSVAFWCNPISGHATLYWYQQILGQGPKLLIQFQNNGVVDDSQLPKDRFSAERLKGVDSTLKIQPAKLEDSAVYLCASSLFMGPEGYTFGSGTRLTVV.

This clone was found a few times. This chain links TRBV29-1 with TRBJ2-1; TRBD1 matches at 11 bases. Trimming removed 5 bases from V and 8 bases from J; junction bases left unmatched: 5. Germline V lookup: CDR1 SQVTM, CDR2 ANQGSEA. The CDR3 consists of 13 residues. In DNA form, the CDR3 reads TGCAGCGTTTGGACAGGGGGCGTCGATGAGCAGTTCTTC. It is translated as CSVWTGGVDEQFF.

CDR3 amino acids: CASMTGGAGYTF. The CDR3 DNA reads as TGTGCCAGCATGACAGGGGGCGCAGGCTACACCTTC. The rearrangement links TRBV28 to TRBJ1-2; TRBD1 matches at 10 bases. The germline gives CDR1 MDHEN, CDR2 SYDVKM. J gave up 8 bases and V 7 bases, and 4 bases lay outside the gene matches. CDR3 size: 12 residues.

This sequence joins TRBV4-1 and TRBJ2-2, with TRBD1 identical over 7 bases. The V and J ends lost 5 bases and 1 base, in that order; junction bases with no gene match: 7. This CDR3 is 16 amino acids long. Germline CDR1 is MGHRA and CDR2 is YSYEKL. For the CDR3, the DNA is TGCGCCAGCAGCAGACAAGGGACAGAGAACACCGGGGAGCTGTTTTTT. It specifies CASSRQGTENTGELFF.

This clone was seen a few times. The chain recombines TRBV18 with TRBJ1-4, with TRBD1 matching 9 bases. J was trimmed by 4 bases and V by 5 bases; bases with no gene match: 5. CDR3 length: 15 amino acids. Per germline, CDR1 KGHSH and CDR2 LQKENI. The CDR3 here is CASSVPGQGNEKLFF. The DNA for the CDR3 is TGTGCCAGCTCAGTACCGGGACAGGGTAATGAAAAACTGTTTTTT.

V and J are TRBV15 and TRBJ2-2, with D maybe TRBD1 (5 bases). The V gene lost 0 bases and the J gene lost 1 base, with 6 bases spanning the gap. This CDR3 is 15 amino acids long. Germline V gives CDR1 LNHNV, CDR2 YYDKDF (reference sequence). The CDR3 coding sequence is TGTGCCACCAGCAGAGACACAGGGAACACCGGGGAGCTGTTTTTT. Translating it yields CATSRDTGNTGELFF.

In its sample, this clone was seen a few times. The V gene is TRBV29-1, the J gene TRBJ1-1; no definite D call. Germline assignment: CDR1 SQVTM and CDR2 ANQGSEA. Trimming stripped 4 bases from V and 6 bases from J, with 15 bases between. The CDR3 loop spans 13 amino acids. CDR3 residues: CSVVKTLIAEAFF. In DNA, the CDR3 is TGCAGCGTTGTGAAGACTCTGATCGCTGAAGCTTTCTTT.

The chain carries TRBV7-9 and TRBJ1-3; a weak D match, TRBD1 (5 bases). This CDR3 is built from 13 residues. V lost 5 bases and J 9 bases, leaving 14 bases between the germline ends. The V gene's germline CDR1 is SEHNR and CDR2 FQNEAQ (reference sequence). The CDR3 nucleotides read TGTGCCAGCAGCGGCAGGGTTCTGCGCACCATATATTTT. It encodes CASSGRVLRTIYF.

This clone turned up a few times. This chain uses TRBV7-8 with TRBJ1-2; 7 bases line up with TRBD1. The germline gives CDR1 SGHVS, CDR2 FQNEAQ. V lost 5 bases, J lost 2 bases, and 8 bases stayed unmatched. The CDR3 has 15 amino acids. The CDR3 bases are TGTGCCAGCAGCGAACCCGGACAGGAAAACTATGGCTACACCTTC. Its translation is CASSEPGQENYGYTF.

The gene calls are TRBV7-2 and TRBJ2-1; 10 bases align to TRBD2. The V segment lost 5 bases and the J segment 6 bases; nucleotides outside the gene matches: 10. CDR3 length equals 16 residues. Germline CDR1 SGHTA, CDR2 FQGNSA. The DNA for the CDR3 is TGTGCCAGCAGCCCACCGGGACTAGCGCGTCGCAATGAGCAGTTCTTC. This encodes CASSPPGLARRNEQFF.

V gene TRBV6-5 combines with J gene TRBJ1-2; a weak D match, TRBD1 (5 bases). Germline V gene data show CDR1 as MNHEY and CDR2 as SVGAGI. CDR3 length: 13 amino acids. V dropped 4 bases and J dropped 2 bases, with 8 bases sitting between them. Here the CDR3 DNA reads TGTGCCAGCAGTTGGGGGGACAACTATGGCTACACCTTC. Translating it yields CASSWGDNYGYTF.

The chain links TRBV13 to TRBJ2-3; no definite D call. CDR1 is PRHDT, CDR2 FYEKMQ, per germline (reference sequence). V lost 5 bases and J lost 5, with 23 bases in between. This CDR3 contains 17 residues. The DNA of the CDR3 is TGTGCCAGCAGCCCTGGCTTAGCCGACTCCCGAGGAGATACGCAGTATTTT. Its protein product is CASSPGLADSRGDTQYF. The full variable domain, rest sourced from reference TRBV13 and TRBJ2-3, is AAGVIQSPRHLIKEKRETATLKCYPIPRHDTVYWYQQGPGQDPQFLISFYEKMQSDKGSIPDRFSAQQFSDYHSELNMSSLELGDSALYFCASSPGLADSRGDTQYFGPGTRLTVL.

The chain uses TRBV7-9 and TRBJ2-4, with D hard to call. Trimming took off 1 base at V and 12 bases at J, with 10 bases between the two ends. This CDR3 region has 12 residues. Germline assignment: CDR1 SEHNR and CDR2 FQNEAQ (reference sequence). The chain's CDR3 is CASSLGLGSQYF. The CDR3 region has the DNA TGTGCCAGCAGCTTAGGGCTGGGCAGTCAGTACTTC.

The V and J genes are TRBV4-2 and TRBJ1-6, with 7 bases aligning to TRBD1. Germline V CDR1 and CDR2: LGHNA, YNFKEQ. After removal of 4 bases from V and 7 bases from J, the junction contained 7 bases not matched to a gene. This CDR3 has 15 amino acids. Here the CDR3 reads CASSPGTAPNSPLHF. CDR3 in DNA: TGTGCCAGCAGCCCGGGGACAGCTCCAAATTCACCCCTCCACTTT.

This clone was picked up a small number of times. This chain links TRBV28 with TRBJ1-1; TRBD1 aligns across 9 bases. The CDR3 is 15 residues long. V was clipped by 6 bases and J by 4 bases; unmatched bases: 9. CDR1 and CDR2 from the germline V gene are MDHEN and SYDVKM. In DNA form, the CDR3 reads TGTGCCAGCAGCCCACCCCAGACAGGGGGCACTGAAGCTTTCTTT. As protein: CASSPPQTGGTEAFF.

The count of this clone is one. The CDR3 spells CASSLGPGQGIYEQYF. CDR3 coding DNA: TGCGCCAGCAGCTTGGGTCCCGGACAGGGTATTTACGAGCAGTACTTC. This chain uses TRBV5-1 with TRBJ2-7, with TRBD1 matching over 8 bases. Germline V gene lookup returns CDR1 SGHRS and CDR2 YFSETQ. The junction had 9 bases not matched to a gene; V was cut back by 0 bases and J by 4 bases. The CDR3 has 16 amino acids.

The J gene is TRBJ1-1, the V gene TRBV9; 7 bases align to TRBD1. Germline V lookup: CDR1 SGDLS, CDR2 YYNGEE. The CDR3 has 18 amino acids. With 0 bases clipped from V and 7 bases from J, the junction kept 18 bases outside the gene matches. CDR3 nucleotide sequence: TGTGCCAGCAGCGTAGCCTCTTTGGCGGGACAGTCTTGGGGTGAAGCTTTCTTT. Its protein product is CASSVASLAGQSWGEAFF.

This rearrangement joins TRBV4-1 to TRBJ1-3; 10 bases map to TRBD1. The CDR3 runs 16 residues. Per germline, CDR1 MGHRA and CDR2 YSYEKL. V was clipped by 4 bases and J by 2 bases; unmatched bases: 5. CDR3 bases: TGCGCCAGCAGCCCGGGACAGGGGAAGACTGGAAACACCATATATTTT. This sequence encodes CASSPGQGKTGNTIYF.

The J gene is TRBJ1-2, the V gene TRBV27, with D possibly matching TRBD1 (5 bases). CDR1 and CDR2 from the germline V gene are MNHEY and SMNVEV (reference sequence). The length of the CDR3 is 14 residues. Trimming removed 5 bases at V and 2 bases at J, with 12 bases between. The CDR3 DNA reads TGTGCCAGCAGTCAAAGACAGACCAACTATGGCTACACCTTC. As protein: CASSQRQTNYGYTF.